The source of this TCR beta chain is a study of control samples from healthy donors and cancer patients. CDR3 size: 14 residues. The ends were cut back, 5 bases at V and 7 bases at J, with 15 bases in the middle. Germline assignment: CDR1 SNHLY and CDR2 FYNNEI. Method: immunoSEQ multiplex PCR; TCRdb's copy keeps in-frame clones and lacks some. There are 100,000 to 150,000 clones in the sample; around nine tenths occur only once, and roughly 3.1% lies in the top ten. This clone is medium-sized. The receptor was isolated from a man aged 45-60 years in good health. The sequenced sample was blood. The rearrangement uses TRBV2 and TRBJ2-1, with a tentative D call TRBD2 (5 bases). CDR3 sequence reads: CASSLDSSRNEQFF. CDR3 coding DNA: TGTGCCAGCAGTCTGGACTCGAGCCGAAATGAGCAGTTCTTC. Drawing the rest from reference TRBV2 and TRBJ2-1, the complete variable domain is EPEVTQTPSHQVTQMGQEVILRCVPISNHLYFYWYRQILGQKVEFLVSFYNNEISEKSEIFDDQFSVERPDGSNFTLKIRSTKLEDSAMYFCASSLDSSRNEQFFGPGTRLTVL.